Below are 21 T cell receptor beta chains sequenced from a single sample in a study of blood T cell repertoires in COVID-19. Sequencing used immunoSEQ multiplex PCR; TCRdb keeps in-frame clones, though not all of them. The sample carries 400,000 to 500,000 clones, about 88% recorded once. Sequenced input: PBMCs or T cells enriched from blood (not recorded which). All receptors come from a woman between 18 and 29 years old who had been exposed to COVID-19.

The chain combines TRBV5-8 with TRBJ2-4, with 10 positions matching TRBD1. Trimming cost V 3 bases and J 6 bases; bases outside gene matches: 9. The CDR3 spans 16 residues. Germline-derived CDR1 and CDR2 are SGHTS and YDEGEE. The CDR3, as DNA: TGTGCCAGCAGCTCACGGCTCCGGGACAGGGGAAACATTCAGTACTTC. Translating it yields CASSSRLRDRGNIQYF.

The sample holds a few counts of this clone. The gene calls are TRBV4-2 and TRBJ2-7, with D perhaps matching TRBD2 (5 bases). CDR3 length equals 15 residues. From germline, CDR1 is LGHNA and CDR2 YNFKEQ. The V and J ends lost 0 bases and 3 bases respectively, with 12 bases between them. The CDR3 loop is CASSQDPGVSYEQYF. The CDR3 DNA follows: TGTGCCAGCAGCCAAGATCCCGGGGTTAGCTACGAGCAGTACTTC.

The rearrangement links TRBV10-3 to TRBJ2-3, with D unresolved. This CDR3 spans 13 amino acids. Looked up from germline, CDR1 is ENHRY and CDR2 is SYGVKD. The V end lost 6 bases, the J end lost 2 bases, and 9 bases lay between the germline ends. The CDR3 reads CAISWAITDTQYF. Here the CDR3 DNA reads TGTGCCATCAGCTGGGCCATCACAGATACGCAGTATTTT.

The rearrangement joins TRBV4-3 to TRBJ2-7; D possibly corresponds to TRBD2 (5 bases). CDR1 is LGHNA, CDR2 YSLEER, per germline. The CDR3 runs 15 residues. V lost 0 bases and J lost 2, with 11 bases in between. The CDR3 DNA follows: TGCGCCAGCAGCCAAGATGAGGGCCCTACCTACGAGCAGTACTTC. The encoded protein is CASSQDEGPTYEQYF.

This rearrangement joins TRBV5-1 to TRBJ1-6; D not resolved. Per germline, CDR1 SGHRS and CDR2 YFSETQ. V lost 4 bases to trimming and J lost 6 bases, with 11 bases between them. The CDR3 is 14 amino acids. The CDR3 loop is CASSPDGGNSPLHF. The DNA of the CDR3 is TGCGCCAGCAGCCCGGACGGAGGTAATTCACCCCTCCACTTT.

V and J are TRBV20-1 and TRBJ1-5, with D unresolved. CDR1 DFQATT and CDR2 SNEGSKA come from the germline V gene (reference sequence). This CDR3 contains 11 residues. V lost 5 bases, J lost 8 bases, and 10 bases lay in between. CDR3 loop: CSASPGEPQHF. The CDR3 nucleotides are TGCAGTGCTTCCCCGGGTGAGCCCCAGCATTTT.

The chain is built from TRBV15 and TRBJ2-2, with 9 positions matching TRBD2. V was pared by 0 bases and J by 9 bases, with 5 bases of the junction left unmatched. Germline assignment: CDR1 LNHNV and CDR2 YYDKDF (reference sequence). The CDR3 covers 15 residues. Here the CDR3 DNA reads TGTGCCACCAGCAGAGATAGCGGGGGTTCTCGGGAGCTGTTTTTT. Protein product: CATSRDSGGSRELFF.

There are a few counts of this clone. The chain joins TRBV6-5 to TRBJ1-2; D perhaps matches TRBD1 (5 bases). Germline CDR1 is MNHEY and CDR2 is SVGAGI. The CDR3 is 11 residues long. Trimming removed 5 bases from V and 5 bases from J, with 6 bases in between. The CDR3 nucleotides read TGTGCCAGCAGTCCAGGGTATGGCTACACCTTC. Its translation: CASSPGYGYTF.

The genes are TRBV3-1 (or the pseudogene TRBV3-2) and TRBJ2-2; a weak D match, TRBD1 (6 bases). V was trimmed by 1 base and J by 6 bases, leaving 9 bases between them. CDR1 and CDR2 (germline): LGHDT, YNNKEL (reference sequence). This CDR3 comprises 14 residues. The CDR3 here is CASSQGRGPGELFF. DNA of the CDR3: TGTGCCAGCAGCCAAGGCAGGGGACCCGGGGAGCTGTTTTTT.

Of note for this clone: The junction shows a germline mismatch at one end, possibly a read error. The chain couples TRBV7-9 to TRBJ1-4; TRBD1 is a possible D gene (6 bases). The CDR3 has 14 residues. From germline, CDR1 is SEHNR and CDR2 FQNEAQ (reference sequence). The CDR3 reads CASSFTGQNGKLFF. DNA for the CDR3: TGTGCCAGCAGCTTTACGGGACAAAATGGAAAACTGTTTTTT.

V is TRBV7-2 and J is TRBJ2-7, with TRBD1 matching over 10 bases. Germline CDR1 SGHTA, CDR2 FQGNSA. With V trimmed by 4 bases and J by 8 bases, 20 bases remained unmatched. The CDR3 sequence is 18 residues long. CDR3 amino acids: CASSSSLNDRGLIFQQYF. CDR3 coding DNA: TGTGCCAGCAGCTCCTCTTTAAACGACAGGGGGCTCATTTTCCAGCAGTACTTC.

The chain is built from TRBV12-2 and TRBJ2-2; the D segment call TRBD2 is taken from the table without a DNA check. TRBV12-2 is designated a pseudogene. The CDR3 covers 16 residues. DNA of the CDR3: TGTGCAAGTCGCTTAGTGGCGGGAGGTGGCACCGGGGAGCTGTTTTTT. Amino acids: CASRLVAGGGTGELFF.

With respect to this clone: Different DNA sequences within this sample yield the same CDR3. The rearrangement joins TRBV18 to TRBJ1-5; 7 bases align to TRBD1. Trimming removed 6 bases from V and 2 bases from J; junction bases left unmatched: 4. Looked up from germline, CDR1 is KGHSH and CDR2 is LQKENI. The CDR3 has 14 residues. The CDR3 sequence: CASSPDRGNQPQHF. The DNA for the CDR3 is TGTGCCAGCTCCCCAGACAGGGGCAATCAGCCCCAGCATTTT.

The gene calls are TRBV28 and TRBJ2-1; TRBD1 matches 7 bases. CDR1 is MDHEN and CDR2 is SYDVKM in the germline V gene. Trimming removed 6 bases from V and 6 bases from J; junction bases left unmatched: 11. The CDR3 covers 15 residues. The CDR3 bases are TGTGCCAGCAGCCCGACAGGGCCCGGCGGCAATGAGCAGTTCTTC. It codes for CASSPTGPGGNEQFF.

The chain uses TRBV28 and TRBJ1-5; 8 nucleotides agree with TRBD1. This CDR3 is 20 amino acids long. CDR1 and CDR2 from the germline V gene are MDHEN and SYDVKM. V trimming: 2 bases; J trimming: 1 base; junction bases outside the gene matches: 16. DNA of the CDR3: TGTGCCAGCAGTTTAGATCTTGGACAGGGCTTCGCCGTGAGCAATCAGCCCCAGCATTTT. Translation: CASSLDLGQGFAVSNQPQHF.

Worth noting for this clone: The junction departs from germline at one end; a sequencing error may be responsible. The chain joins TRBV11-2 to TRBJ2-5; possible D gene TRBD1, 6 bases. CDR1 and CDR2 (germline): SGHAT, FQNNGV. The CDR3 is made up of 11 amino acids. DNA for the CDR3: TGTGCCAGCAGCTTCGCCGGGACACGGCACTTC. It translates to CASSFAGTRHF.

The rearrangement joins TRBV6-6 to TRBJ1-1; D is uncertain. CDR3 length: 11 residues. The germline gives CDR1 MNHNY, CDR2 SVGAGI (reference sequence). With 11 bases removed from V and 0 bases from J, the gap between germline ends came to 7 bases. The CDR3 is CAVSMNTEAFF. CDR3 coding DNA: TGTGCCGTAAGCATGAACACTGAAGCTTTCTTT.

The V gene is TRBV7-9, the J gene TRBJ1-1; D call uncertain. Germline CDR1 SEHNR, CDR2 FQNEAQ (reference sequence). V was pared by 1 base and J by 1 base, with 7 bases between. The CDR3 loop spans 14 amino acids. Written as DNA, the CDR3 is TGTGCCAGCAGCTTAGGTCCAGAGAACACTGAAGCTTTCTTT. Amino acid sequence: CASSLGPENTEAFF.

CDR3 sequence: CASSRAGQGARKLFF. The DNA of the CDR3 is TGTGCCAGCAGCAGGGCAGGACAGGGGGCACGAAAACTGTTTTTT. The chain carries TRBV7-9 and TRBJ1-4; 11 bases fit TRBD1. The CDR3 spans 15 residues. Germline assignment: CDR1 SEHNR and CDR2 FQNEAQ (reference sequence). The V gene end was trimmed by 5 bases and the J gene end by 10 bases; junction bases not matched to a gene: 9.

This clone was recorded a few times. This chain uses TRBV28 with TRBJ2-7, with 12 bases lining up with TRBD2. Looked up from germline, CDR1 is MDHEN and CDR2 is SYDVKM. V lost 4 bases to trimming and J lost 2 bases; unmatched junction nucleotides: 9. The CDR3 runs to 17 residues. The CDR3 here is CASSSPLSSGGAYEQYF. The CDR3 DNA follows: TGTGCCAGCAGTTCGCCCCTCTCTAGCGGGGGGGCCTACGAGCAGTACTTC.

This chain joins TRBV25-1 and TRBJ1-3; the D gene is possibly TRBD1 (5 bases). Germline CDR1 and CDR2: MGHDK and SYGVNS. Trimming stripped 3 bases from V and 2 bases from J, with 11 bases between. The CDR3 length is 15 residues. CDR3 sequence reads: CASSEHTGAGNTIYF. CDR3 nucleotides: TGTGCCAGCAGTGAGCATACAGGAGCTGGAAACACCATATATTTT.